This TCR beta chain was sequenced for a study of early T cells in non-severe SARS-CoV-2 infection (dated by TCRdb to 2020 to 2022). A note on the overall study: TCR sequencing used bulk RNA from unsorted whole blood, so alpha and beta chains could not be paired. The study at large found these results: VDJdb matching was skewed toward anti-spike CD8 responses, so virus-specific expansions were likely underestimated and private and CD4 specificities were missed.

This was a case-control study nested in a cohort of healthcare workers in London, UK, who had nasopharyngeal swab PCR tests and blood samples taken every week. Healthcare workers were recruited during the week of the UK lockdown, between 23 and 31 March 2020, and followed weekly for up to 16 weeks. As regards this clonotype: It has no known antigen specificity. This may arise from a read error, as a much more abundant clone is one base away.

Library preparation employed 5' RACE. Sequenced using a NextSeq 500. To correct for sequencing error and PCR bias, the TCR library protocol tagged individual cDNA molecules with unique molecular identifiers. TCR alpha and beta chains were both sequenced, and the abundances of alpha and beta sequences in each sample were closely correlated with each other. The authors' pipeline ran thus. Decombinator V4 was used to annotate TCR sequences for V gene, J gene and CDR3. TCRs were defined as expanded if a significant change between any two time points was detected under a Poisson model with p below 0.0001. TCR abundances were normalised to the total number of TCRs sequenced per sample and expressed as counts per million. MAIT TCRs were defined by TRAV1-2 paired with TRAJ12, TRAJ20 or TRAJ33, and iNKT TCRs by TRAV10 paired with TRAJ18. VDJdb, accessed 1 November 2021, was searched for CMV, EBV and SARS-CoV-2 annotated TCRs, with TCRs annotated for multiple antigens excluded. TCRdb reanalyzed the raw reads on its own, using fastp at Q25 for trimming and MiXCR for clone calling, and kept in-frame beta chains. CDR3 protein sequences are deduplicated, and each keeps its most common genes and DNA. TCRdb's processing, not the authors', yielded these V and J calls. The sample contains tens of thousands of distinct CDR3 sequences, roughly 18% of them found a single time. In total, the top ten clones hold roughly 8.2% of the sample.

Including cysteine and phenylalanine, the CDR3 has 16 amino acids. This entry keeps only the CDR3 DNA: 48 bases, framed from base 1. Ends trimmed: V by 4 bases, J by 0 bases; bases unmatched to a gene: 7. As encoded in the germline V gene, CDR1 is LGHNA while CDR2 is YNFKEQ. Sequences were derived from whole blood, sampled at baseline. The clonotype originates from an adult who was a healthcare worker with PCR-confirmed SARS-CoV-2 infection or an uninfected control (not recorded which). Recombination joined TRBV4-2 with TRBJ2-7, and TRBD2 aligns with 9 junction nucleotides. The nucleotide sequence is TGTGCCAGCAGCCGCGAGACTAGCGGCGCCTCCTACGAGCAGTACTTC. Its protein product is CASSRETSGASYEQYF.